This T cell receptor beta chain was retrieved from a study of CD8 T cells in ankylosing spondylitis. This CDR3 spans 12 amino acids. V was trimmed by 4 bases and J by 5 bases, leaving 8 bases between them. TCRdb reanalysed the 5' RACE reads using MiXCR and keeps one entry per CDR3 protein. The sample includes hundreds of thousands of distinct CDR3 sequences, 20% to 25% of them seen just once. The sample was blood, either unsorted or a sorted T cell fraction (not recorded which). The J gene is TRBJ1-2, the V gene TRBV12-3 or TRBV12-4; D call uncertain. The sequence was obtained from a male donor with ankylosing spondylitis or in good health (not recorded which). In DNA form, the CDR3 reads TGTGCCAGCAGTTGGACGGCTTATGGCTACACCTTC. Its translation: CASSWTAYGYTF.